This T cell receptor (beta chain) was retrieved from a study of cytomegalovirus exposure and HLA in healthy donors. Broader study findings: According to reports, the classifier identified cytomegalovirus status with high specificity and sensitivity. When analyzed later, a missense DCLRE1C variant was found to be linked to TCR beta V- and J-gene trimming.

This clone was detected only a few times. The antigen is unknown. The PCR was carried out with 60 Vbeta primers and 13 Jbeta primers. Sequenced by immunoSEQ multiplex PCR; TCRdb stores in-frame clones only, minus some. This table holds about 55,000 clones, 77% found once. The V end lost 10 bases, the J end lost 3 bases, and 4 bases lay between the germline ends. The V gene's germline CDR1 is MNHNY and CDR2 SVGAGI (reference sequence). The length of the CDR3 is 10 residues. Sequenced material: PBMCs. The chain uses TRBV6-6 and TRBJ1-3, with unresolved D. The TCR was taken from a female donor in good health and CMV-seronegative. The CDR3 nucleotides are TGTGCCACCGGTGGAAACACCATATATTTT. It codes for CATGGNTIYF.